What follows are 24 T cell receptor beta chains derived from one specimen sequenced in a study of T cell changes during pregnancy in multiple sclerosis. Only in-frame clones appear in the TCRdb table, and some are missing; sequencing was by immunoSEQ multiplex PCR. Among tens of thousands of clones listed, 75% to 90% were seen once. The input for sequencing was peripheral blood, taken before pregnancy. These TCRs come from a female donor with multiple sclerosis, enrolled in a pregnancy study.

This chain connects TRBV5-8 to TRBJ1-2, with TRBD1 matching over 8 bases. This CDR3 spans 16 amino acids. Losses at the gene ends were 2 bases for V and 0 bases for J; bases not matched to a gene: 6. The germline gives CDR1 SGHTS, CDR2 YDEGEE. The CDR3 DNA follows: TGTGCCAGCAGCTTTCGGCAGGGGGCAGCTAACTATGGCTACACCTTC. Protein product: CASSFRQGAANYGYTF.

This clone was picked up a small number of times. The chain carries TRBV19 and TRBJ2-1; TRBD2 matches at 12 bases. The CDR3 extends over 15 amino acids. Germline V lookup: CDR1 LNHDA, CDR2 SQIVND (reference sequence). V lost 5 bases, J lost 8 bases, and 7 bases stayed unmatched. CDR3 sequence reads: CASSVTSGSMDEQFF. The DNA of the CDR3 is TGTGCCAGTAGTGTGACTAGCGGGAGTATGGATGAGCAGTTCTTC.

V gene TRBV18 combines with J gene TRBJ2-1, with TRBD2 matching 8 bases. The V segment lost 5 bases and the J segment 5 bases; nucleotides outside the gene matches: 8. CDR1 and CDR2 (germline): KGHSH, LQKENI. The CDR3 extends over 15 amino acids. For the CDR3, the DNA is TGTGCCAGCTCAGCAAGCGGGAGAGGCGACAATGAGCAGTTCTTC. Encoded protein: CASSASGRGDNEQFF.

This chain joins TRBV9 and TRBJ1-2, with 8 nucleotides matching TRBD1. Trimming at V came to 4 bases and at J to 4 bases, leaving 9 bases not matched to a gene. The length of the CDR3 is 15 residues. Germline V CDR1 and CDR2: SGDLS, YYNGEE. CDR3: CASSPEQGVPYGYTF. The DNA of the CDR3 is TGTGCCAGCAGCCCAGAACAGGGGGTCCCCTATGGCTACACCTTC.

This chain uses TRBV19 with TRBJ2-1; 11 bases are shared with TRBD2. Germline trimming cut 5 bases from V and 7 bases from J; bases unmatched to any gene: 10. Germline loops: CDR1 LNHDA, CDR2 SQIVND (reference sequence). The CDR3 loop spans 16 amino acids. This CDR3 is CASSPYGTSGGNEQFF. DNA for the CDR3: TGTGCCAGTAGTCCTTACGGGACTAGCGGAGGTAATGAGCAGTTCTTC.

The chain links TRBV7-2 to TRBJ1-2; D is possibly TRBD1 (6 bases). The CDR3 totals 16 residues. Trimming stripped 4 bases from V and 2 bases from J, with 17 bases between. Germline values: CDR1 SGHTA, CDR2 FQGNSA. The CDR3 is CASSSGMGGPNYGYTF. DNA for the CDR3: TGTGCCAGCAGCTCAGGAATGGGGGGGCCCAACTATGGCTACACCTTC. Full variable domain (outside the CDR3, taken from reference TRBV7-2 and TRBJ1-2): GAGVSQSPSNKVTEKGKDVELRCDPISGHTALYWYRQSLGQGLEFLIYFQGNSAPDKSGLPSDRFSAERTGGSVSTLTIQRTQQEDSAVYLCASSSGMGGPNYGYTFGSGTRLTVV.

J is TRBJ1-2 and V is TRBV30; no firm D call. This CDR3 is built from 12 residues. CDR1 is GTSNPN and CDR2 is SVGIG in the germline V gene (reference sequence). With 6 bases removed from V and 3 bases from J, the gap between germline ends came to 11 bases. The DNA of the CDR3 is TGTGCCTGCCTTCGGTTGGACTATGGCTACACCTTC. It translates to CACLRLDYGYTF.

This clone occurred a few times. The chain couples TRBV6-5 to TRBJ1-1; D not certain. The V end was cut by 0 bases, the J end by 0 bases, with 8 bases between. This CDR3 spans 15 amino acids. Per the germline V gene, CDR1 is MNHEY and CDR2 is SVGAGI. The CDR3 spells CASSYSRSLNTEAFF. In DNA form, the CDR3 reads TGTGCCAGCAGTTACTCACGGAGTCTGAACACTGAAGCTTTCTTT.

For this clone: One junction end does not reproduce the germline sequence, and a read error may be involved. The J gene is TRBJ2-1, the V gene TRBV7-2, with TRBD2 identical over 10 bases. The CDR3 extends over 12 amino acids. Germline V gene lookup returns CDR1 SGHTA and CDR2 FQGNSA. The CDR3 loop reads CASSSGGLAEVF. The CDR3 coding sequence is TGTGCCAGCAGCTCAGGCGGACTAGCGGAGGTCTTC.

This sequence joins TRBV28 and TRBJ2-7, with TRBD1 identical over 10 bases. The CDR3 length is 13 residues. Germline V gene data show CDR1 as MDHEN and CDR2 as SYDVKM. Losses at the gene ends were 4 bases for V and 7 bases for J; bases not matched to a gene: 4. The CDR3 nucleotides read TGTGCCAGCAGTTCCCCGGGACAGGGGGAGCAGTACTTC. Residues: CASSSPGQGEQYF. Full variable domain (missing parts from reference TRBV28 and TRBJ2-7): DVKVTQSSRYLVKRTGEKVFLECVQDMDHENMFWYRQDPGLGLRLIYFSYDVKMKEKGDIPEGYSVSREKKERFSLILESASTNQTSMYLCASSSPGQGEQYFGPGTRLTVT.

The chain is built from TRBV6-5 and TRBJ2-3, with 13 bases identical to TRBD2. After removal of 2 bases from V and 6 bases from J, the junction contained 2 bases not matched to a gene. The CDR3 covers 15 residues. Germline CDR1 is MNHEY and CDR2 is SVGAGI. The CDR3 region has the DNA TGTGCCAGCAGTTACACTAGCGGGGGGGCGGATACGCAGTATTTT. Residues: CASSYTSGGADTQYF.

The rearrangement joins TRBV7-6 to TRBJ1-1; D call uncertain. Germline CDR1 reads SGHVS; CDR2 reads FNYEAQ. The V end was cut by 4 bases, the J end by 1 base, with 7 bases between. This CDR3 contains 13 residues. This chain's CDR3 is CASSYPGNTEAFF. CDR3 coding DNA: TGTGCCAGCAGCTACCCGGGGAACACTGAAGCTTTCTTT.

The V gene is TRBV6-1, the J gene TRBJ1-5; D is possibly TRBD1 (6 bases). Trimming pared 7 bases from V and 0 bases from J, leaving 13 bases between. The germline CDR1 and CDR2 sequences are MNHNS and SASEGT. This CDR3 has 15 residues. The CDR3 DNA reads TGTGCCAGCACCGAACAGGGAGTTAGCAATCAGCCCCAGCATTTT. It translates to CASTEQGVSNQPQHF.

The rearrangement uses TRBV27 and TRBJ2-7; 12 nucleotides agree with TRBD2. There are 16 residues in the CDR3. Germline CDR1 reads MNHEY; CDR2 reads SMNVEV (reference sequence). The V segment lost 1 base and the J segment 5 bases; nucleotides outside the gene matches: 6. The CDR3 region has the DNA TGTGCCAGCAGTTTATTCCCGACTAGCGGGAGTAACGAGCAGTACTTC. Translated, it gives CASSLFPTSGSNEQYF.

This chain connects TRBV10-3 to TRBJ2-1, with a possible D match to TRBD1 (6 bases). The V gene lost 7 bases and the J gene lost 3 bases, with 10 bases spanning the gap. The CDR3 spans 13 residues. The V gene's germline CDR1 is ENHRY and CDR2 SYGVKD. CDR3 in DNA: TGTGCCATCACTTGGGACATCTACAATGAGCAGTTCTTC. It translates to CAITWDIYNEQFF.

The chain has TRBV5-6 and TRBJ2-5; D is possibly TRBD1 (6 bases). Germline CDR1 SGHDT, CDR2 YYEEEE. The CDR3 sequence is 15 residues long. Trimming removed 2 bases at V and 4 bases at J, with 15 bases between. This CDR3 is CASSFNQGPAETQYF. For the CDR3, the DNA is TGTGCCAGCAGCTTTAATCAGGGGCCGGCAGAGACCCAGTACTTC. Using reference TRBV5-6 and TRBJ2-5 for the parts outside the CDR3, the full variable domain is DAGVTQSPTHLIKTRGQQVTLRCSPKSGHDTVSWYQQALGQGPQFIFQYYEEEERQRGNFPDRFSGHQFPNYSSELNVNALLLGDSALYLCASSFNQGPAETQYFGPGTRLLVL.

The chain carries TRBV11-3 and TRBJ2-1, with D tentatively TRBD2 (5 bases). Per the germline V gene, CDR1 is SGHNT and CDR2 is YENEEA. This CDR3 region has 13 residues. V was clipped by 5 bases and J by 12 bases, with 17 bases between them. In DNA, the CDR3 is TGTGCCAGCAGCCTGAGCTTTTTAGAGGGGCAGTTCTTC. Amino acids: CASSLSFLEGQFF.

V gene TRBV7-9 combines with J gene TRBJ1-2; D might be TRBD1 (5 bases). The CDR3 runs 14 residues. V was cut by 1 base and J by 7 bases, with 13 bases left in between. The germline CDR1 and CDR2 sequences are SEHNR and FQNEAQ (reference sequence). CDR3 sequence reads: CASSLGDGTGGYTF. The CDR3 coding sequence is TGTGCCAGCAGCTTAGGCGACGGGACTGGTGGCTACACCTTC. Full variable domain (missing parts from reference TRBV7-9 and TRBJ1-2): DTGVSQNPRHKITKRGQNVTFRCDPISEHNRLYWYRQTLGQGPEFLTYFQNEAQLEKSRLLSDRFSAERPKGSFSTLEIQRTEQGDSAMYLCASSLGDGTGGYTFGSGTRLTVV.

The chain carries TRBV19 and TRBJ1-3, with 9 positions matching TRBD1. Germline lookup yields CDR1 LNHDA and CDR2 SQIVND (reference sequence). This CDR3 contains 15 residues. V was pared by 5 bases and J by 8 bases, with 10 bases of the junction left unmatched. The CDR3 loop is CASSPRTDRGHTIYF. The CDR3 coding sequence is TGTGCCAGTAGTCCACGAACGGACAGGGGACACACCATATATTTT.

The J gene is TRBJ1-2, the V gene TRBV9, with 7 bases lining up with TRBD1. CDR1 SGDLS and CDR2 YYNGEE come from the germline V gene. V lost 0 bases and J lost 7; bases outside the gene matches: 3. This CDR3 contains 13 residues. Here the CDR3 reads CASSVGQGGGYTF. The CDR3 DNA follows: TGTGCCAGCAGCGTAGGACAGGGAGGTGGCTACACCTTC.

The V gene is TRBV11-2, the J gene TRBJ2-7, with D maybe TRBD2 (5 bases). V was trimmed by 5 bases and J by 0 bases, leaving 23 bases between them. The V gene's germline CDR1 is SGHAT and CDR2 FQNNGV. CDR3 length equals 18 residues. CDR3 bases: TGTGCCAGCAGCCTAAAGCCCCGAGGACTCATTGCCTCCTACGAGCAGTACTTC. Its translation: CASSLKPRGLIASYEQYF. Combining the CDR3 with reference TRBV11-2 and TRBJ2-7 gives the whole variable domain EAGVAQSPRYKIIEKRQSVAFWCNPISGHATLYWYQQILGQGPKLLIQFQNNGVVDDSQLPKDRFSAERLKGVDSTLKIQPAKLEDSAVYLCASSLKPRGLIASYEQYFGPGTRLTVT.

This clone has only one observation. The V gene is TRBV6-6, the J gene TRBJ2-7, with D possibly matching TRBD1 (6 bases). The germline CDR1 and CDR2 sequences are MNHNY and SVGAGI (reference sequence). The CDR3 runs to 13 residues. Trimming pared 0 bases from V and 6 bases from J, leaving 9 bases between. The CDR3 region is CASSYSWGPEQYF. In DNA, the CDR3 is TGTGCCAGCAGTTACTCGTGGGGGCCCGAGCAGTACTTC.

J is TRBJ2-5 and V is TRBV9, with a possible D match to TRBD1 (6 bases). The CDR3 has 16 amino acids. Germline assignment: CDR1 SGDLS and CDR2 YYNGEE. Trimming took 2 bases from V and 5 from J, leaving 19 bases between them. CDR3 region: CASSVHGAGVEETQYF. The CDR3 bases are TGTGCCAGCAGCGTTCACGGTGCAGGGGTCGAGGAGACCCAGTACTTC.

CDR3 sequence reads: CASSQDPRGRANVLTF. The CDR3 coding sequence is TGCGCCAGCAGCCAAGACCCCAGGGGACGGGCCAACGTCCTGACTTTC. The chain carries TRBV4-3 and TRBJ2-6; weak D call: TRBD1 (6 bases). The CDR3 is 16 residues long. Germline CDR1 reads LGHNA; CDR2 reads YSLEER. Trimming took off 0 bases at V and 5 bases at J, with 11 bases between the two ends.